Listed here is a single T cell receptor beta chain. Germline V CDR1 and CDR2: SNHLY, FYNNEI. Trimming pared 7 bases from V and 1 base from J, leaving 11 bases between. The CDR3 loop spans 14 amino acids. Assay used: immunoSEQ multiplex PCR; TCRdb lists only in-frame clones, some missing. Here the sample spans under 100,000 clones, 70% to 90% being singletons. The sample comes from a study of glioma-infiltrating T cells after dendritic cell vaccination. Blood PBMC samples: pre-vaccination, two weeks post third vaccination, and at tumor progression. The receptor was derived from a human donor with glioblastoma. The chain recombines TRBV2 with TRBJ1-5; D unresolved. This specimen consisted of blood, obtained before dendritic cell vaccination. CDR3 protein: CASTPGRSNQPQHF. DNA for the CDR3: TGTGCCAGCACCCCGGGGAGAAGCAATCAGCCCCAGCATTTT.